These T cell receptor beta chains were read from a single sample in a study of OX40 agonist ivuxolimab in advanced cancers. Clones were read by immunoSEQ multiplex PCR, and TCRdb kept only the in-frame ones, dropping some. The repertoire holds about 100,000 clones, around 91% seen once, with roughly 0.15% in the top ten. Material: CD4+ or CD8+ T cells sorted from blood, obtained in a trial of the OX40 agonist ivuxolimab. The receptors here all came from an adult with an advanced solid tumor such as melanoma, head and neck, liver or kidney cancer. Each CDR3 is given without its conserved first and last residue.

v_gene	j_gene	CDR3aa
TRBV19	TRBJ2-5	ASSRMRQETQY
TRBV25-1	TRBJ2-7	ASTGSYEQY
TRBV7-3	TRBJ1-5	ASSLGAGQPQH
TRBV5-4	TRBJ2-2	ASSLAGGMNTGELF
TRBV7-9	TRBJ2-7	ASSSGQGGIDEQY
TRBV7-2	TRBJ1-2	ASSRDSNYGYT
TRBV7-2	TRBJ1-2	ASSSDPTATTVYGYT
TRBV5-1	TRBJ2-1	ASSLLTSGGTSEQF
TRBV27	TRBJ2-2	ASSLGSLLRAGELF
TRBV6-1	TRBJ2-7	ASSHVGRGNEQY
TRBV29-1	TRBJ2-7	SVGTVYEQY
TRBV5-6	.	ASSLFQSTYEQY
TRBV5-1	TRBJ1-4	ASSLLNGVNEKLF
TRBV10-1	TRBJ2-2	ASSTLDGTGELF
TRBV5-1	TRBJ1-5	ASSLSPGLDQPQH
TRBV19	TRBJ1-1	ASSILGAEAF
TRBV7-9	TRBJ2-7	ASTRLAGVGEQY
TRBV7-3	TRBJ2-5	ASSLRGGRETQY
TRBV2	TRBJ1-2	ASSRQDNYGYT
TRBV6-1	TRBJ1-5	ASSWTGGQDQPQH
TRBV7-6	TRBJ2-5	ASRPLTGVGETQY
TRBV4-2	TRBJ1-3	ASSPSYPGQGRPGNTIY
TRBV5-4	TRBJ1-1	ASRVGVAPNTEAF
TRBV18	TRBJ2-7	ASSPGTGNEQY
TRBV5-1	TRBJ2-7	ASGRDPLFNEQY
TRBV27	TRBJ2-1	ASSPSGSSYNEQF
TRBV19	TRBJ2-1	ASSSHNRGNPGNEQF
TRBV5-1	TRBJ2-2	ASSPLAGVTTNTGELF
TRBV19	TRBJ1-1	ASKSPGTEAF
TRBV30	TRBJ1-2	AWKWGRGSIGYT
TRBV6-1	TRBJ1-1	ASKATGEGAEAF
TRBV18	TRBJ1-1	ASSPPGGEAF
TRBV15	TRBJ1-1	ATSRETRNTEAF
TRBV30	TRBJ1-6	AWRADRGNSPLH
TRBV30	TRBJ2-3	AWTRRPSGRATTDTQY
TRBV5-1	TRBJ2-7	ASSLHPQGEGLRGEQY
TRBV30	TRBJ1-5	AWSGEGTRHQPQH
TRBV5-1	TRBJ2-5	ASSIYQWPYQETQY
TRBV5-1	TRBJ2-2	ASSPREARVGELF
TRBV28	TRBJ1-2	ASGGAGRGSYGYT
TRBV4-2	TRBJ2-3	ASSRGEGPDTQY
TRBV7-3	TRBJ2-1	ASSLSSGTYNEQF
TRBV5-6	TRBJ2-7	ASSFSGSYEQY
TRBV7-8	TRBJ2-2	ASSFGDRNTGELF
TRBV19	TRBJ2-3	ASSMAQRDTDTQY
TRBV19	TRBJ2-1	ASRVGGPYNEQF
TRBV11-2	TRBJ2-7	ASSLELGGHYEQY
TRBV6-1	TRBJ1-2	ASSSTAFYGYT
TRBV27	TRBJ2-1	ASSPPGGGRGI
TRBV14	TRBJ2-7	ASSQDYEQY
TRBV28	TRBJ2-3	ASRIGRRVGTQY